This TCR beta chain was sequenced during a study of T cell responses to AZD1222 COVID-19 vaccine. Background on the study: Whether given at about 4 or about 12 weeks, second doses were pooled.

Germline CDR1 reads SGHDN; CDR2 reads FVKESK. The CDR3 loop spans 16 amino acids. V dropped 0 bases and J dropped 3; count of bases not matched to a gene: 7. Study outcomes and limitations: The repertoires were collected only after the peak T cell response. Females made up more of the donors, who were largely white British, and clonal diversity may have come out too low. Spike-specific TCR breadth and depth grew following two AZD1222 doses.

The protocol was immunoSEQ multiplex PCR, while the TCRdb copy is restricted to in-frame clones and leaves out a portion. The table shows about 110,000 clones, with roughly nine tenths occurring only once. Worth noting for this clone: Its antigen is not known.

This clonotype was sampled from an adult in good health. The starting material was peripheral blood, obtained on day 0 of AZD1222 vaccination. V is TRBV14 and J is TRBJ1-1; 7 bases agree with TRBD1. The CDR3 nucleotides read TGTGCCAGCAGCCAAGATTTAGGGGGCGCGGACACTGAAGCTTTCTTT. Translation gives CASSQDLGGADTEAFF.